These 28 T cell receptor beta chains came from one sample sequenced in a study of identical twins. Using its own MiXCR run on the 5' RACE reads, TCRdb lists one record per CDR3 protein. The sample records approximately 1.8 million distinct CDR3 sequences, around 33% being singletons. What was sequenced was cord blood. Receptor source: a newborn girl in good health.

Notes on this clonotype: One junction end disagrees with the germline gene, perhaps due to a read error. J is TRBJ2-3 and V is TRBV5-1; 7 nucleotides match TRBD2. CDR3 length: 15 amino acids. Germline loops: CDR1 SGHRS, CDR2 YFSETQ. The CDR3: CASSFSAGNTDTRYF. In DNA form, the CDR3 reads TGCGCCAGCAGCTTTTCAGCGGGAAACACAGATACGCGGTATTTT.

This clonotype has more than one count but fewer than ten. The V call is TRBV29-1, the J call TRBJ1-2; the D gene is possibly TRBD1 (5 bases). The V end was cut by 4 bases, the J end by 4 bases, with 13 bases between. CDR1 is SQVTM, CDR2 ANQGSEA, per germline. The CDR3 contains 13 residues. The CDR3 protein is CSVAGTDFYGYTF. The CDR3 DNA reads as TGCAGCGTTGCAGGGACGGACTTCTATGGCTACACCTTC.

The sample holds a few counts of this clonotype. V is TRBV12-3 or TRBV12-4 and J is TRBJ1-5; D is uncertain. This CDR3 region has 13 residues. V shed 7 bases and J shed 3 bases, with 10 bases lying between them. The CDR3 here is CASTRSFNQPQHF. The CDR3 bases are TGTGCCAGCACCCGGTCCTTCAATCAGCCCCAGCATTTT.

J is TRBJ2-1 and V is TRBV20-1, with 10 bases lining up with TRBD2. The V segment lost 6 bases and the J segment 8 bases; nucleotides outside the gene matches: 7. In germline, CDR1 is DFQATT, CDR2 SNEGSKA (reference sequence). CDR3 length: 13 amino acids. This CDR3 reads CSAEAGGRDEQFF. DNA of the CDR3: TGCAGTGCCGAAGCGGGAGGGCGGGATGAGCAGTTCTTC.

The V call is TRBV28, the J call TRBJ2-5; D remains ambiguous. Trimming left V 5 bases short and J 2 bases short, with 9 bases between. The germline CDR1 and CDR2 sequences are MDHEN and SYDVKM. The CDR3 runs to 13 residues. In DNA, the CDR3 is TGTGCCAGCAGTCCGATAGGGCAAGAGACCCAGTACTTC. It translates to CASSPIGQETQYF.

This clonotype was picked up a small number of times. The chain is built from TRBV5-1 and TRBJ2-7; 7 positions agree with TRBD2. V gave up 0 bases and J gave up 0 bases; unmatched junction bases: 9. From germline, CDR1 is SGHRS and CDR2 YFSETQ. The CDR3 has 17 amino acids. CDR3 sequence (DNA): TGCGCCAGCAGCTTGGGGACTAGTACCACTCGCTCCTACGAGCAGTACTTC. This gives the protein CASSLGTSTTRSYEQYF.

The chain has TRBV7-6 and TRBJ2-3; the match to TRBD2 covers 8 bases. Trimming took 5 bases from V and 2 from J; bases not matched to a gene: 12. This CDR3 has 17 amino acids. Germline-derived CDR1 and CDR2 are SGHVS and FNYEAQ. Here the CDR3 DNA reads TGTGCCAGCAGCCCTAGCTTCATACTAGCGGTCACAGATACGCAGTATTTT. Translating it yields CASSPSFILAVTDTQYF.

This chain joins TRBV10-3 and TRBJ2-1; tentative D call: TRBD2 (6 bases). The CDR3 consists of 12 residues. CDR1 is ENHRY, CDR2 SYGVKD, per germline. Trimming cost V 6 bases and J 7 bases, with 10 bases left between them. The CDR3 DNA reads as TGTGCCATCAGGGACTATCTGAATGAGCAGTTCTTC. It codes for CAIRDYLNEQFF.

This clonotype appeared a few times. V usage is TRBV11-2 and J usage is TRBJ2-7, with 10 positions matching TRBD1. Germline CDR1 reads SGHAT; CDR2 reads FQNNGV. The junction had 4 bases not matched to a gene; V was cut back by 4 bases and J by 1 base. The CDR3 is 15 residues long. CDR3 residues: CASSSSDRGSYEQYF. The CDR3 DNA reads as TGTGCCAGCAGCTCCTCGGACAGGGGGTCCTACGAGCAGTACTTC.

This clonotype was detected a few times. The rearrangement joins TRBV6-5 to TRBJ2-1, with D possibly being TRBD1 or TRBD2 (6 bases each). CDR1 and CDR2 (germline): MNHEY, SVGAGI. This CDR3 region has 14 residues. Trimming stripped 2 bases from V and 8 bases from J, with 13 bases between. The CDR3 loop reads CASSYGVGGYEQFF. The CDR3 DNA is TGTGCCAGCAGTTACGGCGTCGGGGGCTATGAGCAGTTCTTC.

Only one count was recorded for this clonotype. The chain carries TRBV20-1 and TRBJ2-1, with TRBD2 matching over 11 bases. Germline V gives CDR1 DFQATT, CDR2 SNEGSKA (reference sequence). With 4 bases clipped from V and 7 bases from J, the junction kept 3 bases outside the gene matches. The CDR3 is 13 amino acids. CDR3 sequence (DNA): TGCAGTGCTATAGCGGGGGGGCCAAATGAGCAGTTCTTC. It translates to CSAIAGGPNEQFF.

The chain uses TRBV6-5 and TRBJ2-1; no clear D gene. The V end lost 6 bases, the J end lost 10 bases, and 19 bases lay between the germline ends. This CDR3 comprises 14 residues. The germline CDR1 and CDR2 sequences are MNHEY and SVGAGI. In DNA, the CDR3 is TGTGCCAGCAGCCAGGACGCCGGAACCTACGAGCAGTTCTTC. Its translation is CASSQDAGTYEQFF.

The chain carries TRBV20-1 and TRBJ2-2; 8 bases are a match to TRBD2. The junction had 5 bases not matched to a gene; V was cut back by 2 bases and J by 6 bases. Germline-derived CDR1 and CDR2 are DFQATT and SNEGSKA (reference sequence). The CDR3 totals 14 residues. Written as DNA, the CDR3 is TGCAGTGCTAGACTAGCGGGCTTGTCCGGGGAGCTGTTTTTT. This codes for CSARLAGLSGELFF.

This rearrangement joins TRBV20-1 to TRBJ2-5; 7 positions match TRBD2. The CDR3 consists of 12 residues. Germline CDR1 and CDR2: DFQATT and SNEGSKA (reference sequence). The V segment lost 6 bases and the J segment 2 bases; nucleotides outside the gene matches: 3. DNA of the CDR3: TGCAGTGCAGCGGGACTTCAAGAGACCCAGTACTTC. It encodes CSAAGLQETQYF.

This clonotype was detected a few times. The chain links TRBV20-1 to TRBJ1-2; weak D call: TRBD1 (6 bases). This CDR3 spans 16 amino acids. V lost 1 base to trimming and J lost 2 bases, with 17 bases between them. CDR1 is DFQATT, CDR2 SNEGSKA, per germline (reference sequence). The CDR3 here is CSARGGTLRVNYGYTF. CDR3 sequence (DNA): TGCAGTGCTAGAGGTGGGACACTCCGGGTAAACTATGGCTACACCTTC.

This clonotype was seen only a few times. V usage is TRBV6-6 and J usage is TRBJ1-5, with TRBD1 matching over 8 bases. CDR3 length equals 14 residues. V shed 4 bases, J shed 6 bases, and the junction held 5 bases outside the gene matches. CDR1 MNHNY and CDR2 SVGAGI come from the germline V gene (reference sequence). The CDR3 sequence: CASSLGQVAQPQHF. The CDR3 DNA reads TGTGCCAGCAGTTTGGGACAGGTTGCTCAGCCCCAGCATTTT.

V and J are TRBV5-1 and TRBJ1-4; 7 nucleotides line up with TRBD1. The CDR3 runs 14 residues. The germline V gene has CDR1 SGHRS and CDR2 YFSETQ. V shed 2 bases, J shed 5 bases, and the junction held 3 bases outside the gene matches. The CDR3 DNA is TGCGCCAGCAGCTTTCAGGGGGGCAATGAAAAACTGTTTTTT. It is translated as CASSFQGGNEKLFF.

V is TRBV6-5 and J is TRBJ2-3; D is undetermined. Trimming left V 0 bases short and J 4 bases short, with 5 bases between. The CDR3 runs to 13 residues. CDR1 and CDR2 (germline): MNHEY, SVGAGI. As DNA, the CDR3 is TGTGCCAGCAGTTACTCCAGGCCAGATACGCAGTATTTT. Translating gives CASSYSRPDTQYF.

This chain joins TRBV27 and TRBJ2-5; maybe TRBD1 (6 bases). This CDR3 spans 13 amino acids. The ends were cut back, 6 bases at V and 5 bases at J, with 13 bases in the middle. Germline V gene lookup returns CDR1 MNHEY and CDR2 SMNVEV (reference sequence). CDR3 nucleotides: TGTGCCAGCAGACAGGGAGCTAGGGAGACCCAGTACTTC. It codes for CASRQGARETQYF.

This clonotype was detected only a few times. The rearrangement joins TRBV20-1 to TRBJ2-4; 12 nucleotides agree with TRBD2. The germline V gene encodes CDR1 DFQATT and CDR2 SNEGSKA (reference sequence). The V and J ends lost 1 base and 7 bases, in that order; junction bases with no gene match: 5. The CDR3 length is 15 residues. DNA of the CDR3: TGCAGTGCTAGAGGTCTAGCGGGGGGGCCTAACATTCAGTACTTC. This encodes CSARGLAGGPNIQYF.

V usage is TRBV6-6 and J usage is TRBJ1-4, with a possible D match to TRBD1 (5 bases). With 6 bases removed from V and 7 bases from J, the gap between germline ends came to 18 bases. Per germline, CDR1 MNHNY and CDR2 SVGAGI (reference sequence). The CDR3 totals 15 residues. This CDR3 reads CASRSRRGGCEKLFF. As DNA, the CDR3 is TGTGCCAGCAGGTCCCGCCGCGGGGGATGTGAAAAACTGTTTTTT.

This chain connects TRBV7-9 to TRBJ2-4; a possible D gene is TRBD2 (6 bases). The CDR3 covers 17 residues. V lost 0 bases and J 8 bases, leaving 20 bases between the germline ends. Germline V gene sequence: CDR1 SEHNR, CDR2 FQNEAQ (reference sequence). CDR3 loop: CASSLARRGQSTDIQYF. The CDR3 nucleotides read TGTGCCAGCAGCTTAGCGAGGAGGGGCCAGTCCACGGACATTCAGTACTTC.

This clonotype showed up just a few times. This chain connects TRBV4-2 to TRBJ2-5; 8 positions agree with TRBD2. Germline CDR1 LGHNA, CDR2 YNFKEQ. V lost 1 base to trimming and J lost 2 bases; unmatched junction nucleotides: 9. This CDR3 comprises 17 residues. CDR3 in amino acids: CASSQASSGSRQETQYF. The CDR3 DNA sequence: TGTGCCAGCAGCCAAGCTTCGAGCGGGAGTAGGCAAGAGACCCAGTACTTC.

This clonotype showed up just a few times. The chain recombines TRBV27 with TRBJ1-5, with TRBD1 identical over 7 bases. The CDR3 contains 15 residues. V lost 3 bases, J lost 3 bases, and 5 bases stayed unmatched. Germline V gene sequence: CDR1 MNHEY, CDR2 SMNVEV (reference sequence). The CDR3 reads CASSLRGGLNQPQHF. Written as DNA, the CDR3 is TGTGCCAGCAGTTTGCGAGGGGGCCTCAATCAGCCCCAGCATTTT.

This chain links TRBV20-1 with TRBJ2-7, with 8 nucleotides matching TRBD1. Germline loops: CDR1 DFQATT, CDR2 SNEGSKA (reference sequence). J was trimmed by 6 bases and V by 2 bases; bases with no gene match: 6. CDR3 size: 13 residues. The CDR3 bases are TGCAGTGCTAGACGCAGGGGGCCAGCCGAGCAGTACTTC. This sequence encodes CSARRRGPAEQYF.

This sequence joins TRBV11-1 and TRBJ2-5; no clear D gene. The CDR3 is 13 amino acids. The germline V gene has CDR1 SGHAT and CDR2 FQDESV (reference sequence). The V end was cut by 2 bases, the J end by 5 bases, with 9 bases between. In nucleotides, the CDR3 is TGTGCCAGCAGCTTAAGGGCGTACGAGACCCAGTACTTC. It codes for CASSLRAYETQYF.

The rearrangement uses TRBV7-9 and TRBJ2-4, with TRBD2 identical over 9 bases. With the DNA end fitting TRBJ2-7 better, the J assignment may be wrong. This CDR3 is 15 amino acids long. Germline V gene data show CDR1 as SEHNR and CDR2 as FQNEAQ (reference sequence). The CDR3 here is CASSLGASGVYEQYF. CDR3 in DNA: TGTGCCAGCAGCTTAGGGGCTAGCGGGGTCTACGAGCAGTACTTC.

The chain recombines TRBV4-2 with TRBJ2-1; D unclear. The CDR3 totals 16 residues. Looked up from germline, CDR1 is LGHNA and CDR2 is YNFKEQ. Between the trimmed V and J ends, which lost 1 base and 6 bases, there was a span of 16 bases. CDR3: CASSQVSVGLANEQFF. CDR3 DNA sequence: TGTGCCAGCAGCCAAGTTAGTGTGGGATTGGCCAATGAGCAGTTCTTC.